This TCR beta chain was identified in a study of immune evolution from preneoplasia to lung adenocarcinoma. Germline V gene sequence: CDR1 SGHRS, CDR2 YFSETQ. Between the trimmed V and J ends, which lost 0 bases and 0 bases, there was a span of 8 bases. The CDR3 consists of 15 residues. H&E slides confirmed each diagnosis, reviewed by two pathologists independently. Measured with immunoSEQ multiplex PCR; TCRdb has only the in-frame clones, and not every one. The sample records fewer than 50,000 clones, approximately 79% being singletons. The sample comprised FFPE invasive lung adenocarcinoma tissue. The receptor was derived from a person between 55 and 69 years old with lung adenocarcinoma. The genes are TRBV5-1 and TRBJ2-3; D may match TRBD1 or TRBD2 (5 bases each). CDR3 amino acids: CASSLGGYSTDTQYF. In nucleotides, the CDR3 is TGCGCCAGCAGCTTGGGGGGGTACAGCACAGATACGCAGTATTTT.